The rows below give T cell receptor beta chains drawn from one sample of a study of blood T cell repertoires in COVID-19. Produced via immunoSEQ multiplex PCR; TCRdb's table is partial and in-frame only. The sample includes about 200,000 clones, just under 90% seen only once; the top ten take roughly 6.2%. Sequencing used peripheral blood. These receptors were taken from a man in his 60s who had recovered from COVID-19. CDR3s include the opening cysteine and the closing phenylalanine or tryptophan. Fields, in order: clone size, J gene, D gene, V gene, CDR3 protein, CDR3 DNA. The D gene is left open where the match is weak. Some rows have no size entry. The others give once, few or many, or a class for an expanded clone.

clone size: -; J gene: TRBJ2-1; D gene: TRBD2; V gene: TRBV9; CDR3 protein: CASSVGKRGISYNEQFF; CDR3 DNA: TGTGCCAGCAGCGTAGGAAAGCGGGGTATCTCCTACAATGAGCAGTTCTTC
clone size: -; J gene: TRBJ1-3; D gene: -; V gene: TRBV6-5; CDR3 protein: CASSFAARSGNTIYF; CDR3 DNA: TGTGCCAGCAGTTTCGCGGCAAGATCTGGAAACACCATATATTTT
clone size: -; J gene: TRBJ1-5; D gene: TRBD1; V gene: TRBV19; CDR3 protein: CASSIDRDRGLLTNQPQHF; CDR3 DNA: TGTGCCAGTAGTATAGACCGGGACAGGGGATTATTAACTAATCAGCCCCAGCATTTT
clone size: -; J gene: TRBJ2-5; D gene: TRBD1; V gene: TRBV6-5; CDR3 protein: CASSYSGTGLQKTQYF; CDR3 DNA: TGTGCCAGCAGTTATTCCGGGACAGGGCTACAGAAGACCCAGTACTTC
clone size: -; J gene: TRBJ1-2; D gene: -; V gene: TRBV9; CDR3 protein: CASSALDRVKDYGYTF; CDR3 DNA: TGTGCCAGCAGCGCACTCGACAGAGTCAAGGACTATGGCTACACCTTC
clone size: -; J gene: TRBJ2-5; D gene: TRBD1; V gene: TRBV24-1; CDR3 protein: CATSDPRQGRGETQYF; CDR3 DNA: TGTGCCACCAGTGATCCCAGACAGGGGAGAGGAGAGACCCAGTACTTC
clone size: -; J gene: TRBJ2-5; D gene: TRBD1; V gene: TRBV4-1; CDR3 protein: CASSQDRQGSYQETQYF; CDR3 DNA: TGCGCCAGCAGCCAAGATCGACAGGGGAGCTACCAAGAGACCCAGTACTTC
clone size: -; J gene: TRBJ2-5; D gene: -; V gene: TRBV5-6; CDR3 protein: CASSFQVETQYF; CDR3 DNA: TGTGCCAGCAGCTTCCAGGTAGAGACCCAGTACTTC
clone size: few; J gene: TRBJ1-1; D gene: -; V gene: TRBV19; CDR3 protein: CASSIGSGEYTEAFF; CDR3 DNA: TGTGCCAGTAGTATAGGTTCGGGAGAGTACACTGAAGCTTTCTTT
clone size: -; J gene: TRBJ1-2; D gene: TRBD1; V gene: TRBV25-1; CDR3 protein: CASSEWGQGLSANYGYTF; CDR3 DNA: TGTGCCAGCAGTGAATGGGGACAGGGGTTAAGTGCTAACTATGGCTACACCTTC
clone size: -; J gene: TRBJ2-3; D gene: TRBD2; V gene: TRBV4-3; CDR3 protein: CASSRGTSGTLKTQYF; CDR3 DNA: TGCGCCAGCAGCCGAGGAACTAGCGGGACGCTTAAGACGCAGTATTTT
clone size: -; J gene: TRBJ2-2; D gene: TRBD1; V gene: TRBV27; CDR3 protein: CASSTFGTGGNTGELFF; CDR3 DNA: TGTGCCAGCAGCACTTTTGGGACAGGGGGGAACACCGGGGAGCTGTTTTTT
clone size: -; J gene: TRBJ2-3; D gene: TRBD1; V gene: TRBV6-5; CDR3 protein: CASSTPGQGPDTQYF; CDR3 DNA: TGTGCCAGCAGTACTCCTGGACAGGGTCCAGATACGCAGTATTTT
clone size: -; J gene: TRBJ2-1; D gene: -; V gene: TRBV11-2; CDR3 protein: CASSLAGFNEQFF; CDR3 DNA: TGTGCCAGCAGCTTAGCAGGGTTCAATGAGCAGTTCTTC
clone size: few; J gene: TRBJ2-7; D gene: TRBD2; V gene: TRBV5-1; CDR3 protein: CASSPGLAGRSDEQYF; CDR3 DNA: TGCGCCAGCAGCCCCGGACTAGCGGGACGGTCCGACGAGCAGTACTTC
clone size: -; J gene: TRBJ2-1; D gene: -; V gene: TRBV28; CDR3 protein: CASIGPLAEQFF; CDR3 DNA: TGTGCCAGCATCGGTCCCCTAGCGGAGCAGTTCTTC
clone size: -; J gene: TRBJ1-5; D gene: TRBD1; V gene: TRBV29-1; CDR3 protein: CSVAVSGGDQPQHF; CDR3 DNA: TGCAGCGTCGCGGTCTCAGGGGGCGATCAGCCCCAGCATTTT
clone size: -; J gene: TRBJ1-2; D gene: -; V gene: TRBV6-5; CDR3 protein: CASRRYDYGYTF; CDR3 DNA: TGTGCCAGCCGGAGGTACGACTATGGCTACACCTTC
clone size: -; J gene: TRBJ2-5; D gene: -; V gene: TRBV20-1; CDR3 protein: CSASVTVHEETQYF; CDR3 DNA: TGCAGTGCCAGTGTGACAGTCCACGAAGAGACCCAGTACTTC
clone size: -; J gene: TRBJ2-7; D gene: -; V gene: TRBV7-6; CDR3 protein: CASSLADSSYEQYF; CDR3 DNA: TGTGCCAGCAGCTTAGCGGACTCCTCCTACGAGCAGTACTTC
clone size: -; J gene: TRBJ1-6; D gene: -; V gene: TRBV3-1/TRBV3-2; CDR3 protein: CASSQATGPRNSPLHF; CDR3 DNA: TGTGCCAGCAGCCAAGCCACAGGGCCGAGAAATTCACCCCTCCACTTT
clone size: -; J gene: TRBJ2-3; D gene: TRBD2; V gene: TRBV19; CDR3 protein: CASRNSGRADTQYF; CDR3 DNA: TGTGCCAGTAGGAATAGCGGGAGAGCCGATACGCAGTATTTT
clone size: -; J gene: TRBJ2-3; D gene: -; V gene: TRBV4-3; CDR3 protein: CASSQAGRVSGNTQYF; CDR3 DNA: TGCGCCAGCAGCCAAGCTGGCCGAGTCTCGGGAAATACGCAGTATTTT
clone size: few; J gene: TRBJ2-2; D gene: -; V gene: TRBV27; CDR3 protein: CASTPFGGLTGELFF; CDR3 DNA: TGTGCCAGCACCCCCTTCGGTGGGCTCACCGGGGAGCTGTTTTTT
clone size: -; J gene: TRBJ2-2; D gene: TRBD1; V gene: TRBV2; CDR3 protein: CASKRGTGITGELFF; CDR3 DNA: TGTGCCAGCAAACGCGGGACAGGGATCACCGGGGAGCTGTTTTTT
clone size: -; J gene: TRBJ2-3; D gene: TRBD1; V gene: TRBV5-1; CDR3 protein: CASSLPGGPDTQYF; CDR3 DNA: TGCGCCAGCAGCTTGCCAGGGGGACCAGATACGCAGTATTTT
clone size: -; J gene: TRBJ2-1; D gene: TRBD2; V gene: TRBV6-5; CDR3 protein: CASSGGGLANEQFF; CDR3 DNA: TGTGCCAGCAGCGGGGGGGGACTAGCCAATGAGCAGTTCTTC
clone size: -; J gene: TRBJ2-1; D gene: TRBD2; V gene: TRBV27; CDR3 protein: CASSLGLAGGPRYEQFF; CDR3 DNA: TGTGCCTCATCCCTGGGACTAGCGGGAGGGCCGAGGTATGAGCAGTTCTTC
clone size: -; J gene: TRBJ1-1; D gene: -; V gene: TRBV10-3; CDR3 protein: CAISYYETNTEAFF; CDR3 DNA: TGTGCCATCAGTTACTACGAGACGAACACTGAAGCTTTCTTT
clone size: -; J gene: TRBJ2-7; D gene: TRBD2; V gene: TRBV5-1; CDR3 protein: CASSTRGGQGQAYEQYF; CDR3 DNA: TGCGCCAGCAGCACCCGGGGGGGGCAGGGACAAGCCTACGAGCAGTACTTC
clone size: -; J gene: TRBJ1-5; D gene: TRBD1; V gene: TRBV6-6; CDR3 protein: CASSLRQGARRASNQPQHF; CDR3 DNA: TGTGCCAGCAGTCTGCGACAGGGGGCGCGGAGGGCTAGCAATCAGCCCCAGCATTTT
clone size: -; J gene: TRBJ2-3; D gene: TRBD2; V gene: TRBV18; CDR3 protein: CASSPVLAGTSTDTQYF; CDR3 DNA: TGTGCCAGCTCACCCGTACTAGCGGGGACTAGCACAGATACGCAGTATTTT
clone size: -; J gene: TRBJ2-3; D gene: TRBD2; V gene: TRBV5-1; CDR3 protein: CASSLAVVAGTSTDTQYF; CDR3 DNA: TGCGCCAGCAGCTTGGCCGTGGTAGCGGGGACTAGCACAGATACGCAGTATTTT
clone size: -; J gene: TRBJ1-4; D gene: -; V gene: TRBV7-3; CDR3 protein: CASSLTGVNEKLFF; CDR3 DNA: TGTGCCAGCAGCTTGACAGGCGTTAATGAAAAACTGTTTTTT
clone size: -; J gene: TRBJ2-7; D gene: -; V gene: TRBV6-6; CDR3 protein: CASSSSRVIDEQYF; CDR3 DNA: TGTGCCAGCAGCTCCAGTCGGGTTATAGACGAGCAGTACTTC
clone size: -; J gene: TRBJ2-7; D gene: TRBD1; V gene: TRBV6-5; CDR3 protein: CASSPGQGKYEQYF; CDR3 DNA: TGTGCCAGCAGCCCCGGACAGGGGAAATACGAGCAGTACTTC
clone size: once; J gene: TRBJ2-3; D gene: -; V gene: TRBV9; CDR3 protein: CASSVEGGGVSTDTQYF; CDR3 DNA: TGTGCCAGCAGCGTGGAGGGTGGCGGAGTTAGCACAGATACGCAGTATTTT
clone size: -; J gene: TRBJ1-5; D gene: -; V gene: TRBV7-2; CDR3 protein: CASSLVSNQPQHF; CDR3 DNA: TGTGCCAGCAGCTTAGTTAGTAATCAGCCCCAGCATTTT
clone size: -; J gene: TRBJ1-1; D gene: TRBD1; V gene: TRBV19; CDR3 protein: CAGGQGLNTEAFF; CDR3 DNA: TGTGCCGGTGGACAGGGGTTGAACACTGAAGCTTTCTTT
clone size: -; J gene: TRBJ2-1; D gene: -; V gene: TRBV7-2; CDR3 protein: CASSPSPNEQFF; CDR3 DNA: TGTGCCAGCAGCCCTTCCCCCAATGAGCAGTTCTTC
clone size: once; J gene: TRBJ1-5; D gene: TRBD1; V gene: TRBV15; CDR3 protein: CATSRQDGQGGHQPQHF; CDR3 DNA: TGTGCCACCAGCAGACAAGACGGACAGGGGGGGCATCAGCCCCAGCATTTT
clone size: -; J gene: TRBJ2-5; D gene: -; V gene: TRBV7-3; CDR3 protein: CASSLGRSGTQYF; CDR3 DNA: TGTGCCAGCAGCTTAGGCAGGTCAGGGACCCAGTACTTC
clone size: -; J gene: TRBJ2-2; D gene: -; V gene: TRBV10-2; CDR3 protein: CASRNTGTGELFF; CDR3 DNA: TGCGCCAGCAGAAACACGGGCACCGGGGAGCTGTTTTTT
clone size: once; J gene: TRBJ1-1; D gene: TRBD1; V gene: TRBV24-1; CDR3 protein: CATSEGPGQTTEAFF; CDR3 DNA: TGTGCCACCAGTGAGGGACCGGGACAGACCACTGAAGCTTTCTTT
clone size: -; J gene: TRBJ2-2; D gene: TRBD2; V gene: TRBV18; CDR3 protein: CASSPVAGGHDGELFF; CDR3 DNA: TGTGCCAGCTCACCCGTAGCGGGAGGGCACGACGGGGAGCTGTTTTTT
clone size: -; J gene: TRBJ2-1; D gene: -; V gene: TRBV6-2/TRBV6-3; CDR3 protein: CASSYSSPSLDEQFF; CDR3 DNA: TGTGCCAGCAGTTACTCGAGCCCTAGCTTGGATGAGCAGTTCTTC
clone size: -; J gene: TRBJ2-5; D gene: TRBD1; V gene: TRBV19; CDR3 protein: CASSNRDSRRGTQYF; CDR3 DNA: TGTGCCAGTAGTAACCGGGACAGCAGACGGGGGACCCAGTACTTC
clone size: -; J gene: TRBJ2-7; D gene: TRBD1; V gene: TRBV6-5; CDR3 protein: CASSWTGGYEQYF; CDR3 DNA: TGTGCCAGCAGTTGGACAGGGGGCTACGAGCAGTACTTC
clone size: once; J gene: TRBJ1-2; D gene: TRBD1; V gene: TRBV7-6; CDR3 protein: CASSPPPGGSGYTF; CDR3 DNA: TGTGCCAGCAGCCCCCCCCCAGGGGGCAGTGGCTACACCTTC
clone size: -; J gene: TRBJ1-4; D gene: -; V gene: TRBV12-5; CDR3 protein: CASGLGDEKLFF; CDR3 DNA: TGTGCTAGTGGTTTGGGAGATGAAAAACTGTTTTTT
clone size: -; J gene: TRBJ2-1; D gene: TRBD2; V gene: TRBV7-3; CDR3 protein: CASSHQSGGYNEQFF; CDR3 DNA: TGTGCCAGCAGTCATCAAAGCGGGGGCTACAATGAGCAGTTCTTC
clone size: -; J gene: TRBJ1-5; D gene: TRBD1; V gene: TRBV27; CDR3 protein: CASRGQGLVGSNQPQHF; CDR3 DNA: TGTGCCAGCAGGGGACAGGGGCTGGTGGGAAGCAATCAGCCCCAGCATTTT
clone size: -; J gene: TRBJ2-1; D gene: -; V gene: TRBV6-4; CDR3 protein: CASSTTGGGNEQFF; CDR3 DNA: TGTGCCAGCAGTACCACAGGGGGGGGCAATGAGCAGTTCTTC
clone size: -; J gene: TRBJ1-3; D gene: -; V gene: TRBV12-3/TRBV12-4; CDR3 protein: CASKTSSGNTIYF; CDR3 DNA: TGTGCCAGCAAGACATCCTCGGGAAACACCATATATTTT
clone size: -; J gene: TRBJ1-1; D gene: TRBD1; V gene: TRBV12-5; CDR3 protein: CASGLGQGDTEAFF; CDR3 DNA: TGTGCTAGTGGTTTGGGACAGGGGGACACTGAAGCTTTCTTT
clone size: -; J gene: TRBJ1-6; D gene: TRBD1; V gene: TRBV14; CDR3 protein: CASSPRQGSSPLHF; CDR3 DNA: TGTGCCAGCAGCCCTCGACAGGGTTCTTCACCCCTCCACTTT
clone size: -; J gene: TRBJ1-1; D gene: -; V gene: TRBV5-1; CDR3 protein: CASSREGNTEAFF; CDR3 DNA: TGCGCCAGCAGCCGTGAGGGGAACACTGAAGCTTTCTTT
clone size: -; J gene: TRBJ1-6; D gene: -; V gene: TRBV18; CDR3 protein: CASSPPSGNNSPLHF; CDR3 DNA: TGTGCCAGCTCACCACCGTCAGGGAATAATTCACCCCTCCACTTT
clone size: -; J gene: TRBJ1-5; D gene: TRBD1; V gene: TRBV14; CDR3 protein: CASSLRGNQPQHF; CDR3 DNA: TGTGCCAGCAGCCTCAGGGGGAATCAGCCCCAGCATTTT